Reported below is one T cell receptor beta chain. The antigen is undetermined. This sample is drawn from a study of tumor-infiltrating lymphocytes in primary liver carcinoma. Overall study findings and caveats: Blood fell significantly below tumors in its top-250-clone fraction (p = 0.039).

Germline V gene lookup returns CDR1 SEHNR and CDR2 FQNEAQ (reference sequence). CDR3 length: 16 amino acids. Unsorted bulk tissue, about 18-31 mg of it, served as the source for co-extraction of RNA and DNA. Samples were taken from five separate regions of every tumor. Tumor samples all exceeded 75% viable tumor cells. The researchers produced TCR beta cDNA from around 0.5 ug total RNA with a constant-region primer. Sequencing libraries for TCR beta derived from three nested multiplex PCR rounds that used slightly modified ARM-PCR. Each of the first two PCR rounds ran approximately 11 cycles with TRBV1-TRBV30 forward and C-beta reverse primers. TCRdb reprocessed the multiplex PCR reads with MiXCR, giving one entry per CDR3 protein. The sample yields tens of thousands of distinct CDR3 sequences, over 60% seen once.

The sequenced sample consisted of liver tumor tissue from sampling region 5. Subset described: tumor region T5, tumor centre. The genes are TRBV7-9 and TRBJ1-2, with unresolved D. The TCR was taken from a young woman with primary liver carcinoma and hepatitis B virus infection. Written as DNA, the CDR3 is TGTGGCAACAGCTTAGCGTCCCGAGGCCAGACGAATGGCTACACCTTC. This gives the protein CGNSLASRGQTNGYTF.